Presented here are 24 T cell receptor beta chains from one specimen sequenced in a study of blood T cell repertoires in COVID-19. Produced via immunoSEQ multiplex PCR; TCRdb's table is partial and in-frame only. In the table there are about 100,000 clones, roughly 84% of which are singletons. Sequenced: peripheral blood. These TCRs come from a human donor in a cohort sampled during active COVID-19.

The chain recombines TRBV6-5 with TRBJ1-6; no definite D call. Deletions cut 8 bases from V and 3 bases from J, with 8 bases between. The germline CDR1 and CDR2 sequences are MNHEY and SVGAGI. CDR3 length: 13 residues. CDR3 sequence: CASQAYYNSPLHF. The DNA for the CDR3 is TGTGCCAGCCAGGCTTACTATAATTCACCCCTCCACTTT.

The genes are TRBV15 and TRBJ1-3, with 7 nucleotides matching TRBD1. The CDR3 has 15 residues. From germline, CDR1 is LNHNV and CDR2 YYDKDF (reference sequence). V shed 0 bases, J shed 3 bases, and the junction held 2 bases outside the gene matches. CDR3 protein: CATSRDRGFGNTIYF. CDR3 nucleotide sequence: TGTGCCACCAGCAGAGACAGGGGGTTTGGAAACACCATATATTTT.

This sequence joins TRBV3-1 (or the pseudogene TRBV3-2) and TRBJ2-7; 11 bases are a match to TRBD2. Germline CDR1 reads LGHDT; CDR2 reads YNNKEL (reference sequence). The CDR3 totals 15 residues. With 6 bases clipped from V and 3 bases from J, the junction kept 7 bases outside the gene matches. DNA for the CDR3: TGTGCCAGCAGTGGGTCAACTAGCGGGAGCTACGAGCAGTACTTC. Amino acids: CASSGSTSGSYEQYF.

The chain joins TRBV25-1 to TRBJ2-7; maybe TRBD2 (7 bases). The V end was cut by 4 bases, the J end by 5 bases, with 12 bases between. The CDR3 loop spans 13 amino acids. Per the germline V gene, CDR1 is MGHDK and CDR2 is SYGVNS. The CDR3: CASSVRGLDEQYF. CDR3 bases: TGTGCCAGCAGTGTGCGGGGGCTCGACGAGCAGTACTTC.

The V and J genes are TRBV6-2 or TRBV6-3 and TRBJ1-6, with a weak D call TRBD1 (6 bases). The CDR3 length is 15 residues. Looked up from germline, CDR1 is MNHEY and CDR2 is SVGEGT. The V end was cut by 5 bases, the J end by 7 bases, with 15 bases between. This CDR3 is CASSTRGGQNSPLHF. The CDR3, as DNA: TGTGCCAGCAGTACGCGCGGGGGCCAAAATTCACCCCTCCACTTT.

The rearrangement links TRBV18 to TRBJ2-7; possibly TRBD2 for D (5 bases). Germline assignment: CDR1 KGHSH and CDR2 LQKENI. V lost 2 bases to trimming and J lost 3 bases, with 14 bases between them. The CDR3 consists of 15 residues. Here the CDR3 reads CASSPAPDGGYEQYF. The CDR3 DNA follows: TGTGCCAGCTCACCAGCCCCAGACGGAGGCTACGAGCAGTACTTC.

Only a few counts were recorded for this clone. J is TRBJ1-3 and V is TRBV18, with D hard to call. The germline gives CDR1 KGHSH, CDR2 LQKENI. Trimming stripped 3 bases from V and 3 bases from J, with 9 bases between. There are 14 residues in the CDR3. In DNA, the CDR3 is TGTGCCAGCTCACCCCCAGATATTGGAAACACCATATATTTT. This sequence encodes CASSPPDIGNTIYF. Based on the CDR3 plus reference TRBV18 and TRBJ1-3, the full variable domain is NAGVMQNPRHLVRRRGQEARLRCSPMKGHSHVYWYRQLPEEGLKFMVYLQKENIIDESGMPKERFSAEFPKEGPSILRIQQVVRGDSAAYFCASSPPDIGNTIYFGEGSWLTVV.

The chain uses TRBV5-8 and TRBJ2-2; D is ambiguous. The CDR3 runs to 14 residues. Germline CDR1 reads SGHTS; CDR2 reads YDEGEE. The V gene lost 4 bases and the J gene lost 4 bases, with 11 bases spanning the gap. The CDR3: CASSRLRSTGELFF. CDR3 sequence (DNA): TGTGCCAGCAGCCGACTCCGGAGCACCGGGGAGCTGTTTTTT.

The gene calls are TRBV7-2 and TRBJ1-1; TRBD1 matches 7 bases. The CDR3 contains 15 residues. The trim removed 0 bases at V and 11 bases at J, leaving 12 bases unmatched. CDR1 SGHTA and CDR2 FQGNSA come from the germline V gene. The CDR3 is CASSLATGQPTTAFF. CDR3 DNA: TGTGCCAGCAGCTTAGCGACGGGACAGCCCACGACTGCTTTCTTT.

In this sample, this clone turned up once. The chain uses TRBV2 and TRBJ1-1; D gene uncertain. Between the trimmed V and J ends, which lost 5 bases and 1 base, there was a span of 11 bases. The length of the CDR3 is 14 residues. Germline-derived CDR1 and CDR2 are SNHLY and FYNNEI. Here the CDR3 DNA reads TGTGCCAGCAGTCGCCGCCGACAGAACACTGAAGCTTTCTTT. Its protein product is CASSRRRQNTEAFF.

The chain combines TRBV5-6 with TRBJ2-1; 8 bases fit TRBD2. CDR1 and CDR2 (germline): SGHDT, YYEEEE. The CDR3 runs to 14 residues. With V trimmed by 4 bases and J by 4 bases, 4 bases remained unmatched. CDR3 region: CASSRTSLYNEQFF. In DNA, the CDR3 is TGTGCCAGCAGCCGGACTAGCCTTTACAATGAGCAGTTCTTC.

V is TRBV19 and J is TRBJ2-4; 10 positions match TRBD1. The CDR3 spans 19 residues. CDR1 and CDR2 (germline): LNHDA, SQIVND (reference sequence). Germline trimming cut 1 base from V and 0 bases from J; bases unmatched to any gene: 9. The chain's CDR3 is CASSIGTGGLDKAKNIQYF. For the CDR3, the DNA is TGTGCCAGTAGTATAGGGACAGGGGGGTTGGATAAAGCCAAAAACATTCAGTACTTC.

Only one count was recorded for this clone. The chain is built from TRBV6-5 and TRBJ2-3, with a tentative D call TRBD2 (6 bases). The CDR3 spans 16 residues. Trimming stripped 0 bases from V and 2 bases from J, with 12 bases between. Germline V gene sequence: CDR1 MNHEY, CDR2 SVGAGI. Here the CDR3 reads CASSYSGTQVTDTQYF. For the CDR3, the DNA is TGTGCCAGCAGTTACTCAGGGACTCAGGTCACAGATACGCAGTATTTT.

The chain links TRBV3-1 (or the pseudogene TRBV3-2) to TRBJ2-3; D remains unclear. CDR3 length: 15 residues. Germline V CDR1 and CDR2: LGHDT, YNNKEL (reference sequence). V dropped 6 bases and J dropped 1 base, with 14 bases sitting between them. The CDR3 spells CASRCRKTGTDTQYF. DNA of the CDR3: TGTGCCAGCAGATGCCGCAAAACTGGCACAGATACGCAGTATTTT.

The gene calls are TRBV6-6 and TRBJ2-3, with 8 bases matching TRBD2. V shed 7 bases and J 0 bases; nucleotides not matched to a gene: 9. The germline gives CDR1 MNHNY, CDR2 SVGAGI (reference sequence). The CDR3 runs to 16 residues. The CDR3: CASISRRGGSTDTQYF. The CDR3 DNA follows: TGTGCCAGCATCTCGCGTCGGGGGGGAAGCACAGATACGCAGTATTTT.

This clone was picked up a small number of times. The V and J genes are TRBV7-2 and TRBJ2-2, with D tentatively TRBD1 (7 bases). This CDR3 is built from 14 residues. Germline V CDR1 and CDR2: SGHTA, FQGNSA. V was trimmed by 3 bases and J by 5 bases, leaving 10 bases between them. The CDR3 protein is CASSLTGRTGELFF. The CDR3 nucleotides are TGTGCCAGCAGCTTGACAGGGAGGACCGGGGAGCTGTTTTTT.

J is TRBJ2-7 and V is TRBV9; no reliable D call. Germline CDR1 is SGDLS and CDR2 is YYNGEE. This CDR3 comprises 14 residues. V was trimmed by 1 base and J by 2 bases, leaving 10 bases between them. The CDR3 nucleotides read TGTGCCAGCAGCGTAAGCCTGAAAACCTACGAGCAGTACTTC. Translated: CASSVSLKTYEQYF.

The rearrangement uses TRBV7-8 and TRBJ1-6; no definite D call. V was trimmed by 5 bases and J by 6 bases, leaving 14 bases between them. The CDR3 has 15 residues. The germline V gene encodes CDR1 SGHVS and CDR2 FQNEAQ. The CDR3 loop is CASSTSERSNSPLHF. The CDR3, as DNA: TGTGCCAGCAGCACCAGTGAGCGATCTAATTCACCCCTCCACTTT.

CDR3 loop: CASSLEGAYEQYF. The DNA for the CDR3 is TGTGCCAGCAGTTTAGAAGGGGCCTACGAGCAGTACTTC. The chain is built from TRBV12-3 or TRBV12-4 and TRBJ2-7; tentative D call: TRBD1 (5 bases). This CDR3 comprises 13 residues. V lost 1 base and J 2 bases, leaving 6 bases between the germline ends.

This clone was detected a few times. V gene TRBV7-9 combines with J gene TRBJ1-1; TRBD1 aligns across 9 bases. CDR1 and CDR2 (germline): SEHNR, FQNEAQ (reference sequence). With V trimmed by 1 base and J by 5 bases, 2 bases remained unmatched. This CDR3 is 14 amino acids long. This chain's CDR3 is CASSLGQGETEAFF. The CDR3 coding sequence is TGTGCCAGCAGCTTAGGACAGGGGGAAACTGAAGCTTTCTTT.

V and J are TRBV18 and TRBJ2-7; no definite D call. The germline V gene has CDR1 KGHSH and CDR2 LQKENI. Deletions cut 3 bases from V and 5 bases from J, with 8 bases between. This CDR3 contains 12 residues. This chain's CDR3 is CASSPKNNEQYF. The CDR3 DNA follows: TGTGCCAGCTCACCTAAAAACAACGAGCAGTACTTC. Combining the CDR3 with reference TRBV18 and TRBJ2-7 gives the whole variable domain NAGVMQNPRHLVRRRGQEARLRCSPMKGHSHVYWYRQLPEEGLKFMVYLQKENIIDESGMPKERFSAEFPKEGPSILRIQQVVRGDSAAYFCASSPKNNEQYFGPGTRLTVT.

Only a few counts were recorded for this clone. The rearrangement links TRBV5-1 to TRBJ1-4; 7 bases match TRBD1. V lost 4 bases, J lost 11 bases, and 11 bases stayed unmatched. Germline lookup yields CDR1 SGHRS and CDR2 YFSETQ. The CDR3 runs to 14 residues. The CDR3 protein is CASSPGTAGGKLFF. In DNA, the CDR3 is TGCGCCAGCAGCCCGGGGACAGCGGGCGGGAAACTGTTTTTT.

The chain recombines TRBV19 with TRBJ2-3; D is perhaps TRBD2 (6 bases). CDR3 length: 15 amino acids. V gave up 6 bases and J gave up 3 bases, with 16 bases separating them. The germline CDR1 and CDR2 sequences are LNHDA and SQIVND (reference sequence). The CDR3 DNA reads as TGTGCCAGTAGGAAGGGCCTAGCGAGTACAGATACGCAGTATTTT. Encoded protein: CASRKGLASTDTQYF.

The chain recombines TRBV6-5 with TRBJ1-1; the match to TRBD1 covers 8 bases. V was pared by 0 bases and J by 0 bases, with 0 bases of the junction left unmatched. Germline loops: CDR1 MNHEY, CDR2 SVGAGI. CDR3 size: 15 residues. The CDR3 reads CASSYSGQVNTEAFF. In nucleotides, the CDR3 is TGTGCCAGCAGTTACTCGGGACAGGTGAACACTGAAGCTTTCTTT.